Shown below are 26 T cell receptor beta chains from a single sample sequenced in a study of CD4 and CD8 cells across lung adenocarcinoma regions. From the PCR reads, TCRdb called clonotypes with MiXCR, one entry per CDR3 protein. The sample records 6,700 or so distinct CDR3 sequences, approximately 50% being singletons. Sequencing used CD8+ T cells from the center of a lung tumor. The receptors originated from a female donor with lung adenocarcinoma. The CD4 and CD8 labels of this study may be unreliable.

The chain links TRBV4-3 to TRBJ2-2, with TRBD2 matching 13 bases. CDR1 is LGHNA, CDR2 YSLEER, per germline. The ends lost 3 bases at V and 3 bases at J; junction bases unmatched: 10. The CDR3 contains 19 residues. The CDR3 DNA is TGCGCCAGCAGCCATCCGGGACTAGCGGGAAGTATAGACACCGGGGAGCTGTTTTTT. Its protein is CASSHPGLAGSIDTGELFF.

The sample holds a few counts of this clonotype. The chain has TRBV12-3 or TRBV12-4 and TRBJ2-1; tentatively, D is TRBD1 or TRBD2 (5 bases each). There are 15 residues in the CDR3. V lost 6 bases and J lost 2, with 14 bases in between. CDR3 DNA: TGTGCCAGCAGCCACCGGGACGAAACCTACAATGAGCAGTTCTTC. It encodes CASSHRDETYNEQFF.

The chain couples TRBV5-1 to TRBJ2-3; no reliable D call. Trimming removed 3 bases at V and 6 bases at J, with 14 bases between. CDR1 is SGHRS, CDR2 YFSETQ, per germline. CDR3 length: 14 amino acids. The CDR3 region has the DNA TGCGCCAGCAGCTCCGGAGACCTTCGGGATACGCAGTATTTT. Its protein is CASSSGDLRDTQYF.

On this clonotype itself: One end of the junction does not line up with germline, which may come from a read error. The chain recombines TRBV10-3 with TRBJ2-1, with 8 bases identical to TRBD2. The J call is uncertain, as TRBJ2-5 better fits the DNA end. Germline assignment: CDR1 ENHRY and CDR2 SYGVKD. The CDR3 consists of 14 residues. The CDR3 loop reads CAGSGGPPKDTQYF. CDR3 nucleotide sequence: TGTGCCGGGAGCGGGGGACCGCCCAAAGATACCCAGTACTTC.

This clonotype was recorded many times. This chain joins TRBV7-2 and TRBJ2-3; D unclear. With 2 bases removed from V and 4 bases from J, the gap between germline ends came to 7 bases. Germline CDR1 reads SGHTA; CDR2 reads FQGNSA. CDR3 length: 13 residues. The CDR3 bases are TGTGCCAGCAGCTTATCAAGGGCAGATACGCAGTATTTT. It encodes CASSLSRADTQYF.

This clonotype was recorded once. The chain carries TRBV7-8 and TRBJ2-1; TRBD2 agrees at 13 bases. The DNA end is a closer match to TRBJ2-5, so the J assignment may be wrong. The germline CDR1 and CDR2 sequences are SGHVS and FQNEAQ. The CDR3 extends over 21 amino acids. CDR3 in DNA: TGTGCCAGCATCCTTGGGACAGGGTCTCGACTAGCGGGGGGAGCACAAGAGACCCAGTACTTC. It yields the protein CASILGTGSRLAGGAQETQYF.

V is TRBV6-1 and J is TRBJ2-3; possibly TRBD1 for D (6 bases). Germline CDR1 reads MNHNS; CDR2 reads SASEGT. Trimming took 6 bases from V and 9 from J, leaving 25 bases between them. The CDR3 is made up of 16 amino acids. The CDR3 region is CASRKTGRTGTNTQYF. The DNA of the CDR3 is TGTGCCAGCAGAAAGACAGGCCGTACAGGCACAAACACGCAGTATTTT.

The V gene is TRBV7-6, the J gene TRBJ2-1; D may be TRBD1 (5 bases). The CDR3 runs 18 residues. Deletions cut 1 base from V and 6 bases from J, with 22 bases between. The germline gives CDR1 SGHVS, CDR2 FNYEAQ. CDR3 in amino acids: CASSLGPPQDILRNEQFF. As DNA, the CDR3 is TGTGCCAGCAGCTTAGGTCCCCCACAGGACATCCTCCGCAATGAGCAGTTCTTC.

The chain links TRBV12-3 or TRBV12-4 to TRBJ2-2; D not certain. The end of the DNA aligns better with TRBJ2-3, so the J call may be wrong. The CDR3 is 12 residues long. The CDR3 is CASSLSTGTQYF. CDR3 nucleotides: TGTGCCAGCAGTTTAAGCACCGGGACGCAGTATTTT.

This clonotype is deemed medium-sized. This chain connects TRBV7-2 to TRBJ2-1, with TRBD2 matching 13 bases. The CDR3 loop spans 16 amino acids. The ends lost 4 bases at V and 9 bases at J; junction bases unmatched: 9. Germline-derived CDR1 and CDR2 are SGHTA and FQGNSA. The CDR3 nucleotides read TGTGCCAGCAGCTCGGCCGGGACTAGCGGGATAGTTGAGCAGTTCTTC. Translating gives CASSSAGTSGIVEQFF.

The chain links TRBV9 to TRBJ2-4; a possible D gene is TRBD2 (6 bases). The CDR3 has 18 residues. Germline loops: CDR1 SGDLS, CDR2 YYNGEE. Trimming took off 4 bases at V and 12 bases at J, with 32 bases between the two ends. The CDR3 is CASSFGLAGRRAANTQYF. In DNA, the CDR3 is TGTGCCAGCAGCTTCGGCCTCGCGGGGCGGCGAGCCGCAAATACTCAGTACTTC.

This clonotype was detected a few times. V and J are TRBV5-1 and TRBJ2-1; D remains unclear. The CDR3 length is 13 residues. CDR1 and CDR2 from the germline V gene are SGHRS and YFSETQ. V was pared by 2 bases and J by 8 bases, with 11 bases between. The CDR3 DNA sequence: TGCGCCAGCAGCTTCCTAACGGGCTATGAGCAGTTCTTC. Translation: CASSFLTGYEQFF.

This chain joins TRBV7-2 and TRBJ2-1, with 8 positions matching TRBD1. TRBJ2-7 matches the DNA end more closely, so the J call is doubtful. This CDR3 contains 15 residues. The germline V gene has CDR1 SGHTA and CDR2 FQGNSA. CDR3 region: CASSLPGQAGNEQYF. The CDR3 DNA reads as TGTGCCAGCAGCCTTCCGGGACAGGCGGGCAATGAGCAGTACTTC.

Of note for this clonotype: At one end the junction does not follow the germline gene, possibly because of a read error. The J gene is TRBJ2-3, the V gene TRBV11-2; D is possibly TRBD1 or TRBD2 (6 bases each). Judging by the DNA end, TRBJ2-5 fits better; the J call may be wrong. The length of the CDR3 is 15 residues. The germline V gene has CDR1 SGHAT and CDR2 FQNNGV. Written as DNA, the CDR3 is TGTGCCAGCGGCTTCGGGGGCGGGCCCGTAGATACCCAGTACTTC. Protein sequence: CASGFGGGPVDTQYF.

Turning to this clonotype: The junction shows a germline mismatch at one end, possibly a read error. This chain connects TRBV6-1 to TRBJ2-3, with TRBD2 matching 7 bases. The CDR3 consists of 17 residues. CDR1 is MNHNS and CDR2 is SASEGT in the germline V gene. The CDR3 DNA is TGTGCCAGCTGCCGGGACGCAACTAGCGCCGCCACAGATACTCAGTATTTT. Residues: CASCRDATSAATDTQYF.

This clonotype is deemed medium-sized. A read error may account for a junction end that differs from germline. V gene TRBV10-3 combines with J gene TRBJ2-5; 9 bases match TRBD2. The DNA end is a closer match to TRBJ2-7, so the J assignment may be wrong. Germline loops: CDR1 ENHRY, CDR2 SYGVKD. The CDR3 has 13 amino acids. The CDR3: CAISLTSGTEQYF. The CDR3 bases are TGTGCGATCAGCCTGACTAGCGGCACCGAGCAGTACTTC.

CDR3 in amino acids: CAGSGGRAGETQYF. CDR3 nucleotides: TGTGCGGGCAGTGGGGGGCGTGCGGGAGAGACCCAGTACTTC. J is TRBJ2-5 and V is TRBV12-3 or TRBV12-4; D tentatively reads TRBD1 or TRBD2 (6 bases each). The CDR3 extends over 14 amino acids.

This clonotype was detected many times. V is TRBV7-9 and J is TRBJ1-4, with TRBD1 matching over 8 bases. V lost 7 bases, J lost 2 bases, and 3 bases stayed unmatched. The CDR3 runs to 14 residues. Germline-derived CDR1 and CDR2 are SEHNR and FQNEAQ (reference sequence). This chain's CDR3 is CASTGGSTNEKLFF. The CDR3 coding sequence is TGTGCCAGCACAGGGGGCTCGACTAATGAAAAACTGTTTTTT.

By proportion, this clonotype is large (0.1 to 1%). This sequence joins TRBV12-3 or TRBV12-4 and TRBJ2-7, with D hard to call. CDR3 length: 13 residues. V lost 4 bases, J lost 1 base, and 8 bases lay in between. This chain's CDR3 is CASSYAQSYEQYF. CDR3 bases: TGTGCCAGCAGTTATGCCCAGTCCTACGAGCAGTACTTC.

Of note for this clonotype: At one boundary the junction diverges from the germline segment, which might be a read error. The V call is TRBV10-1, the J call TRBJ2-1, with 12 bases that match TRBD2. This CDR3 spans 12 amino acids. Germline assignment: CDR1 WNHNN and CDR2 SYGVQD (reference sequence). The CDR3 loop reads CASSASGGELFF. CDR3 sequence (DNA): TGCGCCAGCAGTGCTAGCGGGGGGGAGCTGTTTTTC.

The genes are TRBV5-1 and TRBJ2-3; TRBD2 matches at 12 bases. TRBJ2-7 explains the end of the DNA better; the J call may be wrong. This CDR3 comprises 17 residues. Per the germline V gene, CDR1 is SGHRS and CDR2 is YFSETQ. The CDR3 bases are TGCGCCAGCTCCAGTGCTAGCGGGGGGGGCGAGACAGATACGCAGTACTTC. Protein: CASSSASGGGETDTQYF.

The chain has TRBV12-3 or TRBV12-4 and TRBJ2-3; 8 nucleotides agree with TRBD2. The J segment lost 12 bases and the V segment lost 7 bases, leaving 15 bases of the junction unmatched. This CDR3 spans 14 amino acids. CDR3 protein: CASTGGSPEDIQYF. For the CDR3, the DNA is TGTGCCAGCACGGGGGGGTCCCCAGAAGATATTCAGTATTTT.

By proportion, this clonotype is medium-sized. The J gene is TRBJ2-1, the V gene TRBV6-5; 10 positions match TRBD2. The junction had 7 bases not matched to a gene; V was cut back by 5 bases and J by 3 bases. CDR1 is MNHEY and CDR2 is SVGAGI in the germline V gene. This CDR3 has 16 amino acids. The CDR3 region is CASSHQRGGFYNEQFF. The CDR3 coding sequence is TGTGCCAGCAGTCACCAGCGGGGGGGCTTCTACAATGAGCAGTTCTTC.

Remarks on this clonotype: An end of the junction differs from the germline gene, which may be a read error. The V call is TRBV12-3 or TRBV12-4, the J call TRBJ2-6; D is unclear. The CDR3 runs 16 residues. The CDR3 loop reads CASRHGMGAEADALSF. CDR3 in DNA: TGTGCCAGCAGACACGGTATGGGCGCTGAGGCCGACGCCCTGTCCTTC.

This clonotype was detected ten times or more. The chain has TRBV10-2 and TRBJ2-4, with a weak D call TRBD1 (6 bases). The V gene lost 3 bases and the J gene lost 7 bases, with 19 bases spanning the gap. The CDR3 length is 16 residues. CDR1 is WSHSY and CDR2 is SAAADI in the germline V gene. The CDR3 sequence: CASSDPTGSHRNIQYF. Written as DNA, the CDR3 is TGCGCCAGCAGTGACCCGACAGGTTCCCATAGGAACATTCAGTACTTC.

This clonotype occurred a few times. The chain has TRBV7-3 and TRBJ2-3; perhaps TRBD2 as D (6 bases). V was shortened by 5 bases and J by 4 bases, with 16 bases between the two germline ends. Germline V gene lookup returns CDR1 SGHTA and CDR2 FQGTGA. This CDR3 comprises 15 residues. The CDR3 DNA is TGTGCCAGCAGCCTGATTGGGGGGAGCGCAGATACGCAGTATTTT. Translation: CASSLIGGSADTQYF. The entire variable domain, with the rest obtained from reference TRBV7-3 and TRBJ2-3, is as follows: GAGVSQTPSNKVTEKGKYVELRCDPISGHTALYWYRQSLGQGPEFLIYFQGTGAADDSGLPNDRFFAVRPEGSVSTLKIQRTERGDSAVYLCASSLIGGSADTQYFGPGTRLTVL.